The 18 T cell receptor beta chains presented below share a single source sample, sequenced in a study of shared clonotypes between healthy human individuals. The protocol was immunoSEQ multiplex PCR, while the TCRdb copy is restricted to in-frame clones and leaves out a portion. Here the sample spans roughly 2.5 million clones, around 94% being singletons. Sequencing was carried out using naive CD4+ T cells sorted from blood. Specified subset: CD45RA+ positively selected. All receptors derive from a man between 18 and 35 years old in good health.

As concerns this clone: The identical CDR3 is also encoded by other nucleotide sequences in the sample. The chain is built from TRBV27 and TRBJ1-3; no reliable D call. The V end lost 2 bases, the J end lost 0 bases, and 8 bases lay between the germline ends. The CDR3 is 15 residues long. CDR1 is MNHEY, CDR2 SMNVEV, per germline (reference sequence). CDR3 loop: CASSLTGPSGNTIYF. CDR3 nucleotide sequence: TGTGCCAGCAGTTTAACGGGCCCCTCTGGAAACACCATATATTTT.

V usage is TRBV5-6 and J usage is TRBJ2-7, with unresolved D. This CDR3 contains 14 residues. Trimming shortened V by 2 bases and J by 2 bases, and 11 bases separated the two germline ends. Germline CDR1 is SGHDT and CDR2 is YYEEEE. CDR3 residues: CASSLGKQTYEQYF. CDR3 nucleotides: TGTGCCAGCAGCTTAGGGAAACAGACCTACGAGCAGTACTTC. Looking up the rest from reference TRBV5-6 and TRBJ2-7 gives the full variable domain: DAGVTQSPTHLIKTRGQQVTLRCSPKSGHDTVSWYQQALGQGPQFIFQYYEEEERQRGNFPDRFSGHQFPNYSSELNVNALLLGDSALYLCASSLGKQTYEQYFGPGTRLTVT.

In this sample, this clone turned up once. The gene calls are TRBV5-4 and TRBJ1-1; 7 positions agree with TRBD1. The germline CDR1 and CDR2 sequences are SGHNT and YYREEE (reference sequence). The V gene end was trimmed by 4 bases and the J gene end by 7 bases; junction bases not matched to a gene: 10. The CDR3 length is 14 residues. The CDR3 DNA sequence: TGTGCCAGCAGCGCCGACCAGACAGGGATTGAAGCTTTCTTT. Amino acid sequence: CASSADQTGIEAFF. The variable domain in full, with the rest retrieved from reference TRBV5-4 and TRBJ1-1, is ETGVTQSPTHLIKTRGQQVTLRCSSQSGHNTVSWYQQALGQGPQFIFQYYREEENGRGNFPPRFSGLQFPNYSSELNVNALELDDSALYLCASSADQTGIEAFFGQGTRLTVV.

The count of this clone is one. V and J are TRBV6-1 and TRBJ2-1; 7 bases agree with TRBD2. V dropped 7 bases and J dropped 9; count of bases not matched to a gene: 6. This CDR3 spans 12 amino acids. Germline-derived CDR1 and CDR2 are MNHNS and SASEGT. CDR3 sequence (DNA): TGTGCCAGCACCGGGACTAAGGTTGAGCAGTTCTTC. Its protein is CASTGTKVEQFF.

The gene calls are TRBV2 and TRBJ1-6; 7 nucleotides align to TRBD1. V shed 6 bases and J 5 bases; nucleotides not matched to a gene: 4. The CDR3 has 14 residues. In germline, CDR1 is SNHLY, CDR2 FYNNEI. CDR3 protein: CASRTGPNNSPLHF. CDR3 nucleotide sequence: TGTGCCAGCAGGACAGGGCCGAATAATTCACCCCTCCACTTT.

The rearrangement links TRBV29-1 to TRBJ2-7; the match to TRBD2 covers 13 bases. This CDR3 has 14 residues. Germline V lookup: CDR1 SQVTM, CDR2 ANQGSEA. With V trimmed by 7 bases and J by 0 bases, 3 bases remained unmatched. CDR3 region: CSAWTSGSSYEQYF. DNA of the CDR3: TGCAGCGCCTGGACTAGCGGGAGCTCCTACGAGCAGTACTTC.

The chain has TRBV27 and TRBJ2-2; D gene uncertain. Germline V gene data show CDR1 as MNHEY and CDR2 as SMNVEV (reference sequence). Trimming cost V 5 bases and J 5 bases, with 9 bases left between them. CDR3 length: 13 residues. CDR3 sequence reads: CASSPLGTGELFF. CDR3 DNA sequence: TGTGCCAGCAGTCCTTTAGGGACCGGGGAGCTGTTTTTT.

The genes are TRBV5-4 and TRBJ2-3, with D maybe TRBD1 (5 bases). The CDR3 runs to 15 residues. Trimming removed 0 bases at V and 2 bases at J, with 10 bases between. CDR1 and CDR2 from the germline V gene are SGHNT and YYREEE (reference sequence). The CDR3 is CASSLGQSHTDTQYF. In DNA form, the CDR3 reads TGTGCCAGCAGCTTGGGACAGAGCCACACAGATACGCAGTATTTT.

V is TRBV7-3 and J is TRBJ2-1, with D possibly being TRBD1 or TRBD2 (5 bases each). V dropped 5 bases and J dropped 7 bases, with 21 bases sitting between them. Germline assignment: CDR1 SGHTA and CDR2 FQGTGA. The CDR3 covers 16 residues. CDR3 DNA: TGTGCCAGCAGCCTCACCCGGGACCCTGGGGAGAATGAGCAGTTCTTC. Translated: CASSLTRDPGENEQFF.

The chain uses TRBV5-6 and TRBJ1-2; D perhaps matches TRBD1 (5 bases). Trimming took off 0 bases at V and 4 bases at J, with 13 bases between the two ends. The CDR3 runs to 15 residues. CDR1 is SGHDT, CDR2 YYEEEE, per germline. DNA for the CDR3: TGTGCCAGCAGCTTGGGAGGGGCAGGTTCCTATGGCTACACCTTC. Translation: CASSLGGAGSYGYTF. Using reference TRBV5-6 and TRBJ1-2 for the parts outside the CDR3, the full variable domain is DAGVTQSPTHLIKTRGQQVTLRCSPKSGHDTVSWYQQALGQGPQFIFQYYEEEERQRGNFPDRFSGHQFPNYSSELNVNALLLGDSALYLCASSLGGAGSYGYTFGSGTRLTVV.

The genes are TRBV10-3 and TRBJ2-2; 8 bases are shared with TRBD1. The germline gives CDR1 ENHRY, CDR2 SYGVKD. J lost 9 bases, V lost 6 bases, and 9 bases had no gene match. The CDR3 runs to 14 residues. The CDR3 sequence: CAISETGVGRELFF. The CDR3, as DNA: TGTGCCATCAGCGAGACAGGGGTGGGGAGGGAGCTGTTTTTT.

The chain recombines TRBV5-4 with TRBJ2-7; 10 nucleotides agree with TRBD2. The germline V gene has CDR1 SGHNT and CDR2 YYREEE (reference sequence). The CDR3 consists of 16 residues. V trimming: 3 bases; J trimming: 0 bases; junction bases outside the gene matches: 6. The CDR3 protein is CASSSFGTSVSYEQYF. For the CDR3, the DNA is TGTGCCAGCAGCTCATTCGGGACTAGCGTCTCCTACGAGCAGTACTTC.

The chain links TRBV5-8 to TRBJ1-6, with unresolved D. The CDR3 sequence is 15 residues long. Germline V gene sequence: CDR1 SGHTS, CDR2 YDEGEE. Trimming removed 1 base from V and 5 bases from J, with 10 bases in between. The CDR3 DNA is TGTGCCAGCAGCTTGAATAGTGGGGATAATTCACCCCTCCACTTT. Translating it yields CASSLNSGDNSPLHF.

The chain links TRBV5-6 to TRBJ2-1, with D possibly matching TRBD1 (6 bases). This CDR3 has 13 amino acids. The germline CDR1 and CDR2 sequences are SGHDT and YYEEEE. V was pared by 4 bases and J by 4 bases, with 9 bases between. CDR3 region: CASSLGTYNEQFF. The CDR3 DNA reads TGTGCCAGCAGCCTCGGGACATACAATGAGCAGTTCTTC.

The chain links TRBV5-6 to TRBJ2-1, with TRBD2 matching 13 bases. Germline loops: CDR1 SGHDT, CDR2 YYEEEE. The CDR3 length is 17 residues. J gave up 6 bases and V 4 bases, and 10 bases lay outside the gene matches. CDR3 coding DNA: TGTGCCAGCAGCCCGGGACTAGCGGGGCCCGGCGGCAATGAGCAGTTCTTC. Its translation: CASSPGLAGPGGNEQFF.

The chain recombines TRBV7-6 with TRBJ2-3, with D maybe TRBD1 (6 bases). The V end was cut by 3 bases, the J end by 0 bases, with 10 bases between. CDR1 and CDR2 (germline): SGHVS, FNYEAQ. This CDR3 contains 15 residues. The CDR3 reads CASSFGQGSTDTQYF. The CDR3 DNA reads TGTGCCAGCAGCTTTGGGCAGGGGAGCACAGATACGCAGTATTTT.

This rearrangement joins TRBV29-1 to TRBJ1-1, with D perhaps TRBD1 (5 bases). Germline-derived CDR1 and CDR2 are SQVTM and ANQGSEA. V shed 3 bases and J shed 10 bases, with 9 bases lying between them. The CDR3 contains 10 residues. The chain's CDR3 is CSVEGGAAFF. In DNA form, the CDR3 reads TGCAGCGTTGAGGGAGGGGCAGCTTTCTTT.

The V call is TRBV19, the J call TRBJ1-2; the match to TRBD1 covers 7 bases. V lost 6 bases to trimming and J lost 6 bases; unmatched junction nucleotides: 10. This CDR3 has 14 residues. The V gene's germline CDR1 is LNHDA and CDR2 SQIVND (reference sequence). The CDR3 sequence is CASRQPGQFNGYTF. Here the CDR3 DNA reads TGTGCCAGTAGACAACCGGGACAGTTTAATGGCTACACCTTC.